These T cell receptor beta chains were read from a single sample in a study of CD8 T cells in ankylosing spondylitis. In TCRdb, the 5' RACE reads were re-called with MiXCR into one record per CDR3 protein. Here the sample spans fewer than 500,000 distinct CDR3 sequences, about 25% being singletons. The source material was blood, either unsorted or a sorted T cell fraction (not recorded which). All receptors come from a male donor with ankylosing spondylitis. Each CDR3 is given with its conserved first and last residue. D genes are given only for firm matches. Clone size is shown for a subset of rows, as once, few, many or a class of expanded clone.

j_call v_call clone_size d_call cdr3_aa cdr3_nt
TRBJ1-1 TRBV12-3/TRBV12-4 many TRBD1 CASTLGQRNTEAFF TGTGCCAGCACACTGGGACAGAGGAACACTGAAGCTTTCTTT
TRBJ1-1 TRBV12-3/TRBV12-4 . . CASSPREGTEAFF TGTGCCAGCAGTCCTCGCGAGGGCACTGAAGCTTTCTTT
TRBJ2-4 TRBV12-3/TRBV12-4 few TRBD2 CASSSSGRAKNIQYF TGTGCCAGCAGCTCAAGCGGGAGGGCCAAAAACATTCAGTACTTC
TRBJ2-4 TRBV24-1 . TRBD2 CATSETTSGSTQNIQYF TGTGCCACCAGTGAAACTACTAGCGGGAGTACACAAAACATTCAGTACTTC
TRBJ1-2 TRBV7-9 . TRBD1 CASSLSDRGPGYGYTF TGTGCCAGCAGCTTATCCGACAGGGGGCCTGGCTATGGCTACACCTTC
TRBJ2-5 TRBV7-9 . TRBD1 CASRENRDSVHF TGTGCCAGCAGAGAAAACCGGGACAGCGTGCACTTC
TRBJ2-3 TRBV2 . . CASSVYLDTQYF TGTGCCAGCAGTGTGTACCTAGATACGCAGTATTTT
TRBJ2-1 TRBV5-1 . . CASSSDGSSYNEQFF TGCGCCAGCAGCTCGGACGGGAGCTCCTACAATGAGCAGTTCTTC
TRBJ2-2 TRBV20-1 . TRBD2 CSARVPGLAGELFF TGCAGTGCTAGAGTACCGGGACTAGCCGGGGAGCTGTTTTTT
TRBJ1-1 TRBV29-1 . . CSVLLRQANAEAFF TGCAGCGTCCTCCTTCGACAGGCTAACGCTGAAGCTTTCTTT
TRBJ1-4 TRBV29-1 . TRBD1 CSGGGSGLNEKLFF TGCAGCGGAGGGGGCTCCGGCCTTAATGAAAAACTGTTTTTT
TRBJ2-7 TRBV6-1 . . CASRFSGQNIYEQYF TGTGCCAGCCGATTTTCGGGACAAAATATCTACGAGCAGTACTTC
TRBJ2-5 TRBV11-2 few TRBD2 CASSRNGGTSLIQTQYF TGTGCCAGCAGTCGGAATGGCGGGACTAGCCTTATCCAGACCCAGTACTTC
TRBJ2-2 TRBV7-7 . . CAVTRGTGELFF TGTGCCGTCACACGCGGGACCGGGGAGCTGTTTTTT
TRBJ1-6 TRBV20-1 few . CSPYRPENSPLHF TGCAGCCCGTATAGACCGGAAAATTCACCCCTCCACTTT
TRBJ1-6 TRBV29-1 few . CSVADLNSPLHF TGCAGCGTTGCCGATTTAAATTCACCCCTCCACTTT
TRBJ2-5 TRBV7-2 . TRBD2 CASSPGGVSRGGTQYF TGTGCCAGCAGCCCCGGGGGGGTGAGCCGGGGGGGGACCCAGTACTTC
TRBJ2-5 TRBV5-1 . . CASSTRVSQETQYF TGCGCCAGTTCAACTCGGGTATCCCAAGAGACCCAGTACTTC
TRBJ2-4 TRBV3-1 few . CASSQGSWNLAKNIQYF TGTGCCAGCAGCCAAGGATCTTGGAATTTAGCCAAAAACATTCAGTACTTC
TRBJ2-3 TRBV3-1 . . CASSYNRGQPDTQYF TGTGCCAGCAGCTATAACCGGGGTCAACCAGATACGCAGTATTTT
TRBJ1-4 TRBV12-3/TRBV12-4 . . CASSLRGGAELFF TGTGCCAGCAGTTTACGTGGGGGCGCGGAACTGTTTTTT
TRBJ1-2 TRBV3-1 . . CASSLLLNYGYTF TGTGCCAGCAGCCTACTACTTAACTATGGCTACACCTTC
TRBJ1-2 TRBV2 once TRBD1 CASRDRVRNYGYTF TGTGCCAGCAGGGACAGGGTCCGTAACTATGGCTACACCTTC
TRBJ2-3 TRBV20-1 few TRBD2 CSALLGSGSQDTQYF TGCAGTGCTTTGCTGGGTAGCGGGTCGCAGGATACGCAGTATTTT
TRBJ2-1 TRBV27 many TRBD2 CASSSYVVAGFNEQFF TGTGCCAGCAGTTCCTATGTCGTAGCGGGATTTAATGAGCAGTTCTTC
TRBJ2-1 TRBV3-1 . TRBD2 CASSPARDYLNEQFF TGTGCCAGCAGCCCAGCCCGGGACTACCTCAATGAGCAGTTCTTC
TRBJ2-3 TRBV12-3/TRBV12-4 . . CASSFSGGGGGDTQYF TGTGCCAGCAGTTTTAGTGGTGGAGGGGGGGGAGATACGCAGTATTTT
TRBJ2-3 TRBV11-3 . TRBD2 CASSPRGGLTDTQYF TGTGCCAGCAGCCCCCGGGGAGGGTTAACAGATACGCAGTATTTT
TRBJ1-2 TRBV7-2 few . CASSLRRELYYGYTF TGTGCCAGCAGCTTACGACGGGAACTGTACTATGGCTACACCTTC
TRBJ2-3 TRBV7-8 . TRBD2 CASSGGTMQYF TGTGCCAGCAGCGGGGGGACTATGCAGTATTTT
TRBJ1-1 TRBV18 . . CASSSQDSGAFF TGTGCCAGCTCATCCCAGGATTCAGGGGCTTTCTTT
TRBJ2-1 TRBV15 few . CATSRDPHEQFF TGTGCCACCAGCAGAGATCCACACGAGCAGTTCTTC
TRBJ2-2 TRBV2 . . CASSEALPGELFF TGTGCCAGCAGTGAAGCGCTTCCCGGGGAGCTGTTTTTT
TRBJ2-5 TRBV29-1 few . CSVAPSGETQYF TGCAGCGTTGCCCCGTCGGGGGAGACCCAGTACTTC
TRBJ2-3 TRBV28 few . CASSSPGGGSTDTQYF TGTGCCAGCAGTTCGCCCGGCGGCGGATCCACAGATACGCAGTATTTT
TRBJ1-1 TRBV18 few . CASLGAMNTEAFF TGTGCTTCACTGGGAGCGATGAACACTGAAGCTTTCTTT
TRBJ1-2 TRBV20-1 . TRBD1 CSARGGQGASYGYTF TGCAGTGCTAGGGGTGGGCAGGGGGCTAGTTATGGCTACACCTTC
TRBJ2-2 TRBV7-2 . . CASSLSPATGELFF TGTGCCAGCAGCTTAAGCCCCGCCACCGGGGAGCTGTTTTTT
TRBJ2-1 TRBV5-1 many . CASSAQQGITEQFF TGCGCCAGCAGCGCTCAACAGGGTATTACTGAGCAGTTCTTC